A selection of T cell receptor beta chains follows, all from one sample in a study of T cells in Graves' hyperthyroidism and ophthalmopathy. TCRdb ran MiXCR on the multiplex PCR reads and lists one entry per CDR3 protein. The data contain 600,000 to 700,000 distinct CDR3 sequences, approximately 15% of them singletons. Sample: blood. All receptors come from a woman aged 40 to 50 with Graves' ophthalmopathy. Both conserved end residues are part of each CDR3. The D gene is left open where the match is weak. Not every row has a clone size; where given, it reads once, few, many or a size class.

>TRBV6-2/TRBV6-3|TRBJ2-7|many|-
TGTGCCAACTGTCCCCGAGTCTCCTACGAGCAGTACTTC
CANCPRVSYEQYF
>TRBV12-3/TRBV12-4|TRBJ1-2|many|-
TGTGCCAGCAGTTTTGGTCTTGATCTGGGTGGCGGCTACACCTTC
CASSFGLDLGGGYTF
>TRBV12-3/TRBV12-4|TRBJ2-2|many|TRBD2
TGTGCCAGCAGCCATAGCGGGAGGGCCACCGGGGAGCTGTTTTTT
CASSHSGRATGELFF
>TRBV6-1|TRBJ1-2|once|-
TGTGCCAGCAGTGAAGAGTGGGCAGGATCCGGCTACACCTTC
CASSEEWAGSGYTF
>TRBV7-9|TRBJ2-5|many|-
TGTGCCAGCACCCCACGGGAAGATATAGAGACCCAGTACTTC
CASTPREDIETQYF
>TRBV2|TRBJ1-1|-|-
TGTGCCAGCAGTGATGCATTGTGGGCTTTCTTT
CASSDALWAFF
>TRBV18|TRBJ2-7|few|TRBD2
TGTGCCAGCTCACGCATGCGGGAGGGCGGCGAGCAGTACTTC
CASSRMREGGEQYF
>TRBV11-2|TRBJ2-2|many|-
TGTGCCAGCAGCCCGTGGGATAGCCTCGGGGAGCTGTTTTTT
CASSPWDSLGELFF
>TRBV2|TRBJ1-5|-|-
TGTGCCAGCAGTGTAACCCCACCCACAATTCTGGGATATAGCAATCAGCCCCAACATTTT
CASSVTPPTILGYSNQPQHF
>TRBV19|TRBJ2-4|-|TRBD1
TGTGCCAGTAGTATTAGGTCGACAGGGGGTAAAAACATTCAGTACTTC
CASSIRSTGGKNIQYF
>TRBV28|TRBJ2-7|many|-
TGTGCCAGCAGTTTAGCAACGAGGCAGTACTTC
CASSLATRQYF
>TRBV12-3/TRBV12-4|TRBJ1-1|many|-
TGTGCCAGCAGTTTAGCCGGGCAGCATGAAGCTTTCTTT
CASSLAGQHEAFF
>TRBV6-1|TRBJ1-1|many|-
TGTGCCAGCAGTGCCCCGGACAGACTTAAAACGGAAGCTTTCTTT
CASSAPDRLKTEAFF
>TRBV3-1|TRBJ2-7|few|-
TGTGCCAGCAGCCAAGGGCGTCTAGCAAACTACGAGCAGTACTTC
CASSQGRLANYEQYF
>TRBV27|TRBJ1-5|many|-
TGTGCCAGCAGTTTATTTGGACCCAATCAGCCCCAGCATTTT
CASSLFGPNQPQHF
>TRBV11-2|TRBJ2-3|-|-
TGTGCCAGCAGCTTAGAAGGGCGCAGCACAGATACGCAGTATTTT
CASSLEGRSTDTQYF
>TRBV30|TRBJ2-7|many|-
TGTGCCTGGAGTAGGAGCGGGTCCGCCTACGAGCAGTACTTC
CAWSRSGSAYEQYF
>TRBV28|TRBJ1-1|many|TRBD1
TGTGCCAGCAGTCCCTCCAGGGGGACCACTGAAGCTTTCTTT
CASSPSRGTTEAFF
>TRBV12-3/TRBV12-4|TRBJ2-5|many|-
TGTGCCAGCAGTTTGACCACAGGGGAGGTCAGGTACTTC
CASSLTTGEVRYF
>TRBV20-1|TRBJ2-7|many|TRBD2
TGCAGTGCTAGAACTAGCGGGCCTACCTACGAGCAGTACTTC
CSARTSGPTYEQYF
>TRBV6-5|TRBJ2-5|many|-
TGTGCCAGCAGGCTAGACCCGGCACAAGAGACCCAGTACTTC
CASRLDPAQETQYF
>TRBV27|TRBJ2-2|-|TRBD2
TGTGCCAGCAGTTTTAGGGTGGCGGGAGGGCCGGTCGGGGAGCTGTTTTTT
CASSFRVAGGPVGELFF
>TRBV28|TRBJ2-7|many|-
TGTGCCAGCCGTTATTCCTACGAGCAGTACTTC
CASRYSYEQYF
>TRBV12-3/TRBV12-4|TRBJ1-1|many|-
TGTGCCAGCAGTTTCAGACCGGGTCCCACTGAAGCTTTCTTT
CASSFRPGPTEAFF
>TRBV24-1|TRBJ2-2|many|TRBD2
TGTGCCACCAGTGATTTTGGGGGGAGCGGGACCCCGAACACCGGGGAGCTGTTTTTT
CATSDFGGSGTPNTGELFF
>TRBV10-3|TRBJ1-3|many|TRBD1
TGTGCCCATCGGGAAGGGACAGGGACAGGAAACACCATATATTTT
CAHREGTGTGNTIYF
>TRBV11-2|TRBJ2-5|many|TRBD1
TGTGCCAGCAGCTTAGGTCGGGGCGGACAGGGGAGTCAAGAGACCCAGTACTTC
CASSLGRGGQGSQETQYF
>TRBV4-3|TRBJ1-1|few|-
TGCGCCAGCAACCCAGGGTATTCGGCCATGAACACTGAAGCTTTCTTT
CASNPGYSAMNTEAFF
>TRBV19|TRBJ1-5|many|-
TGTGCCAGTAGTTCTCTGGAGGGGGGGTCTTATCAGCCCCAGCATTTT
CASSSLEGGSYQPQHF
>TRBV3-1|TRBJ1-6|-|-
TGTGCCAGCAGCCAAGATGTCGGGTATTCACCCCTCCACTTT
CASSQDVGYSPLHF
>TRBV3-1|TRBJ1-1|many|-
TGTGCCAGCACCCCATCCACAGGGAGGAACACTGAAGCTTTCTTT
CASTPSTGRNTEAFF
>TRBV28|TRBJ2-7|many|-
TGTGCCAGCAGTTCACAGGGATCCTACGAGCAGTACTTC
CASSSQGSYEQYF
>TRBV29-1|TRBJ1-1|many|-
TGCAGCGTTGAAGATCCGGGGGTCGACACTGAAGCTTTCTTT
CSVEDPGVDTEAFF
>TRBV12-3/TRBV12-4|TRBJ1-6|few|-
TGTGCCAGCAGTTCAAGAACCGGACAACACGGCTCACCCCTCCACTTT
CASSSRTGQHGSPLHF
>TRBV20-1|TRBJ1-5|-|-
TGCAGTGCTAGTTACGGGTCAGGGCAGCCCCAGCATTTT
CSASYGSGQPQHF
>TRBV19|TRBJ1-3|many|-
TGTGCCAGTAGTAAGGACCGGGGCTTCGGAAACACCATATATTTT
CASSKDRGFGNTIYF
>TRBV28|TRBJ2-7|many|TRBD1
TGTGCCAGCAGCTCTGGGACAGGGGAACCCCAAAGGACCTACGAGCAGTACTTC
CASSSGTGEPQRTYEQYF
>TRBV6-5|TRBJ1-2|-|TRBD1
TGTGCCAGCAGTTACAGACAGGGGGCAAGGGGCTACACCTTC
CASSYRQGARGYTF
>TRBV7-2|TRBJ2-3|-|TRBD2
TGTGCCAGCAGCTTCTCCCAAACCGGGACTAGCTCTAGTACAGATACGCAGTATTTT
CASSFSQTGTSSSTDTQYF
>TRBV4-1|TRBJ2-7|few|TRBD2
TGCGCCAGCAGCCACCGACTAGCGGGAGCCTACGAGCAGTACTTC
CASSHRLAGAYEQYF
>TRBV28|TRBJ1-2|few|-
TGTGCCAGCAGTTTACCTACAGACCCCGGACACGGTCATGGCTACACCTTC
CASSLPTDPGHGHGYTF
>TRBV20-1|TRBJ1-5|many|-
TGCAGTGCCACTAGCTGGGAGGGTGGTCATCAGCCCCAGCATTTT
CSATSWEGGHQPQHF
>TRBV5-1|TRBJ2-6|few|-
TGCGCCAGCTCCCTCCTGGGGGCCACCAACTTACATGGGGCCAACGTCCTGACTTTC
CASSLLGATNLHGANVLTF
>TRBV6-2/TRBV6-3|TRBJ2-4|few|-
TGTGCCAGCACCAACGATGGCGGATTAGCCAAAAACATTCAGTACTTC
CASTNDGGLAKNIQYF